These 15 T cell receptor beta chains were all obtained from the same sample, sequenced in a study of early T cells in non-severe SARS-CoV-2 infection. One entry per CDR3 protein results from TCRdb running MiXCR on the 5' RACE reads. The data contain tens of thousands of distinct CDR3 sequences, roughly 4.5% of them singletons. Sequenced: whole blood. The receptors were gathered from an adult who was a healthcare worker with PCR-confirmed SARS-CoV-2 infection or an uninfected control (not recorded which).

With regard to this clonotype: This could be a read error, since a much larger clone is one nucleotide away. The V call is TRBV19, the J call TRBJ2-4; D may match TRBD1 or TRBD2 (6 bases each). The length of the CDR3 is 14 residues. Deletions cut 10 bases from V and 4 bases from J, with 17 bases between. Germline V CDR1 and CDR2: LNHDA, SQIVND (reference sequence). Here the CDR3 reads CANRGQNQKNIQYF. The CDR3 region has the DNA TGTGCCAACCGGGGGCAGAACCAAAAAAACATTCAGTACTTC.

There are many counts of this clonotype. The chain employs TRBV20-1 and TRBJ2-1; 10 positions agree with TRBD2. The V and J ends lost 6 bases and 5 bases, in that order; junction bases with no gene match: 7. The CDR3 consists of 14 residues. Germline V CDR1 and CDR2: DFQATT, SNEGSKA (reference sequence). The CDR3 DNA follows: TGCAGTGCCTTCCCTAGCGGGAGCGACAATGAGCAGTTCTTC. Encoded protein: CSAFPSGSDNEQFF.

This clonotype was found many times. The chain links TRBV18 to TRBJ2-3; 12 positions agree with TRBD2. CDR1 and CDR2 (germline): KGHSH, LQKENI. Trimming took 3 bases from V and 5 from J; bases not matched to a gene: 6. The CDR3 is 16 residues long. The CDR3 nucleotides are TGTGCCAGCTCACCCCAACTAGCGGGAGGAAAAGATACGCAGTATTTT. This sequence encodes CASSPQLAGGKDTQYF.

This clonotype was found many times. This rearrangement joins TRBV4-3 to TRBJ2-1; D is uncertain. This CDR3 spans 15 amino acids. V was trimmed by 0 bases and J by 7 bases, leaving 13 bases between them. CDR1 is LGHNA, CDR2 YSLEER, per germline. DNA of the CDR3: TGCGCCAGCAGCCAAGACAGGTTAAAGGGTAATGAGCAGTTCTTC. Its protein product is CASSQDRLKGNEQFF.

The table lists this clonotype with many counts. In DNA, the CDR3 is TGTGCCAGCAGTGCCACTAGCACAGATACGCAGTATTTT. Protein: CASSATSTDTQYF. The J gene is TRBJ2-3, the V gene TRBV6-4; D uncertain. Per germline, CDR1 MRHNA and CDR2 SNTAGT. The V end was cut by 4 bases, the J end by 0 bases, with 5 bases between. CDR3 length: 13 residues.

The sample holds many counts of this clonotype. The chain couples TRBV4-3 to TRBJ2-3, with D possibly TRBD2 on 5 matching bases. Deletions cut 1 base from V and 3 bases from J, with 5 bases between. Germline lookup yields CDR1 LGHNA and CDR2 YSLEER. The CDR3 has 13 amino acids. The CDR3 protein is CASSQAGTDTQYF. Here the CDR3 DNA reads TGCGCCAGCAGCCAAGCGGGGACAGATACGCAGTATTTT.

This clonotype was detected many times. The V gene is TRBV11-2, the J gene TRBJ2-3, with D possibly matching TRBD2 (6 bases). The ends were cut back, 4 bases at V and 3 bases at J, with 11 bases in the middle. The germline gives CDR1 SGHAT, CDR2 FQNNGV. CDR3 length: 14 amino acids. For the CDR3, the DNA is TGTGCCAGCAGCTCGTTAGGGAGGACAGATACGCAGTATTTT. Its translation: CASSSLGRTDTQYF. Supplemented by reference TRBV11-2 and TRBJ2-3, the full variable domain reads EAGVAQSPRYKIIEKRQSVAFWCNPISGHATLYWYQQILGQGPKLLIQFQNNGVVDDSQLPKDRFSAERLKGVDSTLKIQPAKLEDSAVYLCASSSLGRTDTQYFGPGTRLTVL.

This clonotype was picked up many times. This rearrangement joins TRBV11-3 to TRBJ2-7, with D possibly matching TRBD2 (6 bases). V lost 5 bases, J lost 6 bases, and 8 bases lay in between. Per germline, CDR1 SGHNT and CDR2 YENEEA. CDR3 length: 11 residues. The chain's CDR3 is CASSVGGEQYF. CDR3 sequence (DNA): TGTGCCAGCAGCGTCGGGGGCGAGCAGTACTTC.

This clonotype was detected many times. This rearrangement joins TRBV7-2 to TRBJ1-5; TRBD1 matches at 7 bases. Germline values: CDR1 SGHTA, CDR2 FQGNSA. The length of the CDR3 is 14 residues. Trimming cost V 1 base and J 7 bases; bases outside gene matches: 4. This chain's CDR3 is CASSLGQGVQPQHF. CDR3 DNA: TGTGCCAGCAGCTTAGGACAGGGCGTGCAGCCCCAGCATTTT.

This clonotype appeared many times. The CDR3 DNA reads as TGTGCCAGCAGCCTAGGCCGCGAGCAGTACGTC. It yields the protein CASSLGREQYV. This rearrangement joins TRBV12-3 or TRBV12-4 to TRBJ2-7, with unresolved D. The V end was cut by 6 bases, the J end by 6 bases, with 9 bases between. The CDR3 length is 11 residues.

In this sample, this clonotype turned up many times. The chain joins TRBV10-3 to TRBJ2-3, with TRBD2 identical over 8 bases. Germline assignment: CDR1 ENHRY and CDR2 SYGVKD. The CDR3 runs to 14 residues. V dropped 5 bases and J dropped 6; count of bases not matched to a gene: 7. Written as DNA, the CDR3 is TGTGCCATCAGTCTGAGCGGGAGAGTCGATACGCAGTATTTT. As protein: CAISLSGRVDTQYF.

In its sample, this clonotype was seen many times. The CDR3 spells CASSLEQGYRAFF. The CDR3, as DNA: TGTGCCAGCAGCTTAGAACAGGGCTACCGAGCTTTCTTT. This chain connects TRBV7-3 to TRBJ1-1; D perhaps matches TRBD1 (6 bases). The CDR3 has 13 amino acids. Germline values: CDR1 SGHTA, CDR2 FQGTGA. Trimming removed 2 bases from V and 10 bases from J, with 14 bases in between. Variable domain in full (rest from reference TRBV7-3 and TRBJ1-1): GAGVSQTPSNKVTEKGKYVELRCDPISGHTALYWYRQSLGQGPEFLIYFQGTGAADDSGLPNDRFFAVRPEGSVSTLKIQRTERGDSAVYLCASSLEQGYRAFFGQGTRLTVV.

The sample holds many counts of this clonotype. The junction departs from germline at one end; a sequencing error may be responsible. The chain uses TRBV7-7 and TRBJ2-5, with D possibly TRBD1 on 6 matching bases. The CDR3 totals 14 residues. The germline V gene encodes CDR1 SSHAT and CDR2 FNYEAQ (reference sequence). In DNA form, the CDR3 reads TGTGCTAGCAGCCCCACAGGGTTCCAAGAGACCCAGTACTTC. Amino acid sequence: CASSPTGFQETQYF.

This clonotype rates as medium-sized. The chain couples TRBV5-1 to TRBJ2-2; possibly TRBD2 for D (5 bases). The germline gives CDR1 SGHRS, CDR2 YFSETQ. V shed 4 bases and J shed 3 bases, with 13 bases lying between them. This CDR3 comprises 15 residues. The CDR3 reads CASSPRTWDTGELFF. DNA of the CDR3: TGCGCCAGCAGCCCCCGGACTTGGGACACCGGGGAGCTGTTTTTT.

This clonotype was counted at least ten times. The rearrangement links TRBV20-1 to TRBJ1-1; TRBD1 is a possible D gene (5 bases). V was trimmed by 1 base and J by 1 base, leaving 13 bases between them. This CDR3 comprises 15 residues. Germline values: CDR1 DFQATT, CDR2 SNEGSKA (reference sequence). CDR3 in DNA: TGCAGTGCTAGAGGGGCATATCAGGGGAACACTGAAGCTTTCTTT. The encoded protein is CSARGAYQGNTEAFF.